The 30 T cell receptor beta chains presented below share a single source sample, sequenced in a study of blood T cells in healthy people across ages (dated by TCRdb to the mid-2010s). The library came from 5' RACE. Sequenced on an Illumina HiSeq 2500. A second PCR of roughly 7 to 11 cycles was performed with a sample-barcoded 5' primer and a J-beta primer mix. TCRdb applied fastp at Q25 and MiXCR to the public reads, then kept only in-frame beta chains. Records with the same CDR3 protein are collapsed into one entry carrying the most frequent genes and DNA. A total of around 800,000 distinct CDR3 sequences appear in this sample, roughly 53% of them only once. Approximately 40% of the sample goes to the ten largest clones. The sample was blood. These receptors all come from a man of 80 years or more in good health.

The CDR3 here is CSASGTGKDRYAYF. CDR3 nucleotides: TGCAGTGCTTCCGGGACAGGGAAGGACAGATACGCGTATTTT. The chain links TRBV20-1 to TRBJ2-3, with 9 nucleotides matching TRBD1. V was clipped by 5 bases and J by 14 bases; unmatched bases: 17. CDR3 size: 14 residues. The germline V gene encodes CDR1 DFQATT and CDR2 SNEGSKA (reference sequence).

The J gene is TRBJ2-2, the V gene TRBV4-1, with TRBD2 matching over 8 bases. Looked up from germline, CDR1 is MGHRA and CDR2 is YSYEKL. Unmatched junction bases numbered 8, after V lost 1 base and J lost 1 base. CDR3 size: 18 residues. For the CDR3, the DNA is TGCGCCAGCAGCCAAGCAAGGTGGACTAGCAGGAACACCGGGGAGCTGTTTTTT. Its protein is CASSQARWTSRNTGELFF.

V gene TRBV5-6 combines with J gene TRBJ2-5; possible D gene TRBD1, 5 bases. The V end lost 6 bases, the J end lost 5 bases, and 14 bases lay between the germline ends. CDR1 SGHDT and CDR2 YYEEEE come from the germline V gene. CDR3 length equals 13 residues. The CDR3 reads CASTLRGQETQYF. The CDR3 region has the DNA TGTGCCAGCACCTTAAGGGGCCAGGAGACCCAGTACTTC.

The chain employs TRBV6-6 and TRBJ2-5; TRBD1 matches 10 bases. There are 15 residues in the CDR3. V gave up 2 bases and J gave up 5 bases; unmatched junction bases: 5. The V gene's germline CDR1 is MNHNY and CDR2 SVGAGI (reference sequence). CDR3 sequence reads: CASSYSDRGLETQYF. CDR3 DNA sequence: TGTGCCAGCAGTTACAGCGACAGGGGGCTTGAGACCCAGTACTTC.

The rearrangement uses TRBV3-1 and TRBJ2-7; D might be TRBD2 (5 bases). Germline values: CDR1 LGHDT, CDR2 YNNKEL (reference sequence). Trimming removed 2 bases at V and 0 bases at J, with 11 bases between. This CDR3 region has 15 residues. CDR3: CASSQTAASSYEQYF. CDR3 DNA sequence: TGTGCCAGCAGCCAAACAGCGGCAAGCTCCTACGAGCAGTACTTC.

The V gene is TRBV15, the J gene TRBJ2-1; either TRBD1 or TRBD2 may supply D (5 bases each). Trimming took off 5 bases at V and 13 bases at J, with 15 bases between the two ends. CDR1 is LNHNV and CDR2 is YYDKDF in the germline V gene (reference sequence). The CDR3 length is 12 residues. The CDR3 spells CATSQGWETQFF. In DNA, the CDR3 is TGTGCCACCAGCCAGGGCTGGGAGACCCAGTTCTTC.

The chain is built from TRBV6-6 and TRBJ2-7; D may be TRBD2 (5 bases). The CDR3 loop spans 11 amino acids. Germline CDR1 MNHNY, CDR2 SVGAGI (reference sequence). V was clipped by 2 bases and J by 6 bases, with 5 bases between them. CDR3 coding DNA: TGTGCCAGCAGTTACGAGGGCGAGCAGTACTTC. Protein: CASSYEGEQYF.

The chain employs TRBV2 and TRBJ2-4; weak D call: TRBD1 (6 bases). Germline V lookup: CDR1 SNHLY, CDR2 FYNNEI. V gave up 2 bases and J gave up 0 bases, with 11 bases separating them. CDR3 length: 16 amino acids. CDR3 protein: CASSERGSVAKNIQYF. The CDR3 DNA follows: TGTGCCAGCAGTGAAAGGGGGTCGGTAGCCAAAAACATTCAGTACTTC.

This clonotype was detected a few times. The chain recombines TRBV5-1 with TRBJ2-1; D may correspond to TRBD1 or TRBD2 (7 bases each). Germline CDR1 reads SGHRS; CDR2 reads YFSETQ. The CDR3 extends over 16 amino acids. The ends were cut back, 0 bases at V and 8 bases at J, with 18 bases in the middle. CDR3 amino acids: CASSLERGGDRHEQFF. The CDR3 nucleotides are TGCGCCAGCAGCTTGGAGCGGGGAGGGGACAGACATGAGCAGTTCTTC.

The rearrangement uses TRBV7-9 and TRBJ2-1; 10 bases align to TRBD1. J lost 3 bases, V lost 2 bases, and 4 bases had no gene match. CDR1 is SEHNR and CDR2 is FQNEAQ in the germline V gene (reference sequence). The CDR3 runs to 16 residues. In DNA, the CDR3 is TGTGCCAGCAGCTTACCCGGACAGGGGGACTACAATGAGCAGTTCTTC. It codes for CASSLPGQGDYNEQFF.

The genes are TRBV25-1 and TRBJ1-1; weak D call: TRBD1 (6 bases). The ends were cut back, 7 bases at V and 0 bases at J, with 9 bases in the middle. Germline-derived CDR1 and CDR2 are MGHDK and SYGVNS. The CDR3 length is 13 residues. CDR3 loop: CASIGQLNTEAFF. The CDR3 nucleotides read TGTGCCAGCATAGGACAGCTGAACACTGAAGCTTTCTTT.

The chain has TRBV5-1 and TRBJ1-2; D not certain. CDR1 and CDR2 (germline): SGHRS, YFSETQ. V gave up 0 bases and J gave up 1 base, with 7 bases separating them. CDR3 size: 14 residues. The CDR3 DNA reads as TGCGCCAGCAGCTTGGGGGATCTTAACTATGGCTACACCTTC. Its protein is CASSLGDLNYGYTF. Full variable domain (remainder filled in from reference TRBV5-1 and TRBJ1-2): KAGVTQTPRYLIKTRGQQVTLSCSPISGHRSVSWYQQTPGQGLQFLFEYFSETQRNKGNFPGRFSGRQFSNSRSEMNVSTLELGDSALYLCASSLGDLNYGYTFGSGTRLTVV.

A single count supports this clonotype. The J gene is TRBJ1-5, the V gene TRBV10-1, with D possibly being TRBD1 (5 bases). This CDR3 region has 18 residues. V lost 4 bases to trimming and J lost 0 bases, with 19 bases between them. Germline loops: CDR1 WNHNN, CDR2 SYGVQD (reference sequence). The CDR3 sequence: CASSGIDRGINSNQPQHF. The CDR3 coding sequence is TGCGCCAGCAGTGGGATCGACCGGGGGATTAATAGCAATCAGCCCCAGCATTTT.

The CDR3 DNA follows: TGCAGTGCTTTTCAAGCGGGAGGCCACGGGCAGTACTTC. It is translated as CSAFQAGGHGQYF. The J gene is TRBJ2-5, the V gene TRBV20-1, with 9 bases identical to TRBD2. V was clipped by 5 bases and J by 11 bases; unmatched bases: 12. The CDR3 is 13 amino acids. From germline, CDR1 is DFQATT and CDR2 SNEGSKA (reference sequence).

CDR3 residues: CASSPQTSGSYEQYF. CDR3 sequence (DNA): TGTGCCAGCAGTCCTCAGACTAGCGGATCCTACGAGCAGTACTTC. The J gene is TRBJ2-7, the V gene TRBV6-2 or TRBV6-3; 9 nucleotides match TRBD2. This CDR3 comprises 15 residues. V trimming: 5 bases; J trimming: 1 base; junction bases outside the gene matches: 6. CDR1 and CDR2 from the germline V gene are MNHEY and SVGEGT.

This clonotype was observed once. The chain carries TRBV5-1 and TRBJ2-3; 14 bases line up with TRBD2. The V gene end was trimmed by 4 bases and the J gene end by 2 bases; junction bases not matched to a gene: 12. The CDR3 loop spans 19 amino acids. Germline V gene lookup returns CDR1 SGHRS and CDR2 YFSETQ. The CDR3 coding sequence is TGCGCCAGCAGCCCGCGTCGGACTAGCGGGAGGTTTCCCACAGATACGCAGTATTTT. It codes for CASSPRRTSGRFPTDTQYF. Supplemented by reference TRBV5-1 and TRBJ2-3, the full variable domain reads KAGVTQTPRYLIKTRGQQVTLSCSPISGHRSVSWYQQTPGQGLQFLFEYFSETQRNKGNFPGRFSGRQFSNSRSEMNVSTLELGDSALYLCASSPRRTSGRFPTDTQYFGPGTRLTVL.

V gene TRBV2 combines with J gene TRBJ2-3; the D is unclear. The germline gives CDR1 SNHLY, CDR2 FYNNEI. The CDR3 sequence is 14 residues long. V lost 8 bases, J lost 0 bases, and 12 bases lay in between. The DNA of the CDR3 is TGTGCCAGCCGACGGTATACTAGCACAGATACGCAGTATTTT. Its translation is CASRRYTSTDTQYF.

The chain couples TRBV27 to TRBJ2-3, with 7 bases fitting TRBD1. CDR1 is MNHEY, CDR2 SMNVEV, per germline (reference sequence). The ends lost 5 bases at V and 2 bases at J; junction bases unmatched: 10. The CDR3 contains 16 residues. The CDR3 DNA sequence: TGTGCCAGCAGTATACCGAACAGGGGTACCACAGATACGCAGTATTTT. Its protein is CASSIPNRGTTDTQYF.

The V call is TRBV7-9, the J call TRBJ1-2; maybe TRBD1 (5 bases). The germline V gene encodes CDR1 SEHNR and CDR2 FQNEAQ (reference sequence). V lost 2 bases and J 6 bases, leaving 13 bases between the germline ends. The CDR3 length is 14 residues. This CDR3 is CASSLSGGENGYTF. The CDR3 region has the DNA TGTGCCAGCAGCTTATCCGGGGGGGAGAATGGCTACACCTTC. Looking up the rest from reference TRBV7-9 and TRBJ1-2 gives the full variable domain: DTGVSQNPRHKITKRGQNVTFRCDPISEHNRLYWYRQTLGQGPEFLTYFQNEAQLEKSRLLSDRFSAERPKGSFSTLEIQRTEQGDSAMYLCASSLSGGENGYTFGSGTRLTVV.

The chain is built from TRBV6-1 and TRBJ2-5; D is ambiguous. CDR1 and CDR2 (germline): MNHNS, SASEGT. V lost 0 bases to trimming and J lost 1 base, with 12 bases between them. The CDR3 runs to 16 residues. The CDR3 bases are TGTGCCAGCAGTGAAGCGCTTAGTAGTTTCCAAGAGACCCAGTACTTC. Encoded protein: CASSEALSSFQETQYF.

This clonotype was observed a few times. DNA for the CDR3: TGTGCCAGCAGTTCCCCATTTGACCCGGGGAGCAGATACGCGTATTTT. Protein: CASSSPFDPGSRYAYF. The chain carries TRBV12-3 or TRBV12-4 and TRBJ2-3, with D perhaps matching TRBD2 (5 bases). V was cut by 4 bases and J by 14 bases, with 28 bases left in between. This CDR3 is built from 16 residues.

This clonotype came up a few times. The rearrangement uses TRBV20-1 and TRBJ2-2; D is uncertain. Germline V gives CDR1 DFQATT, CDR2 SNEGSKA (reference sequence). This CDR3 is 15 amino acids long. The V gene lost 0 bases and the J gene lost 3 bases, with 11 bases spanning the gap. For the CDR3, the DNA is TGCAGTGCTAGAGATTGGCAAAGGGACACCGGGGAGCTGTTTTTT. It codes for CSARDWQRDTGELFF.

The J gene is TRBJ2-1, the V gene TRBV27; 10 bases match TRBD1. The length of the CDR3 is 13 residues. V lost 6 bases, J lost 9 bases, and 5 bases stayed unmatched. The germline gives CDR1 MNHEY, CDR2 SMNVEV (reference sequence). CDR3 DNA: TGTGCCAGCAGGAGGACAGGGGGTTCTGAGCAGTTCTTC. Its translation: CASRRTGGSEQFF.

This clonotype was picked up many times. The chain has TRBV7-9 and TRBJ2-2; TRBD1 might be the D (6 bases). This CDR3 has 15 amino acids. Germline lookup yields CDR1 SEHNR and CDR2 FQNEAQ (reference sequence). V was clipped by 5 bases and J by 2 bases, with 12 bases between them. As DNA, the CDR3 is TGTGCCAGCAGCCTAAACAGGGATAACACCGGGGAGCTGTTTTTT. This codes for CASSLNRDNTGELFF.

The chain carries TRBV5-1 and TRBJ1-1; possible D gene TRBD1, 6 bases. The CDR3 has 17 residues. V dropped 2 bases and J dropped 0 bases, with 17 bases sitting between them. Germline V gene data show CDR1 as SGHRS and CDR2 as YFSETQ. The CDR3 DNA sequence: TGCGCCAGCAGCTTTGGGGGGCTCGGGGGAATGAACACTGAAGCTTTCTTT. Its protein product is CASSFGGLGGMNTEAFF.

In its sample, this clonotype was seen a few times. The genes are TRBV29-1 and TRBJ2-7; TRBD1 or TRBD2 may be the D gene (7 bases each). Germline CDR1 is SQVTM and CDR2 is ANQGSEA. The ends were cut back, 2 bases at V and 9 bases at J, with 26 bases in the middle. This CDR3 contains 16 residues. As DNA, the CDR3 is TGCAGCGTTGAAAGTGGGAGGGACAGACCCTTAGGCGGGCAGTACTTC. This translates into CSVESGRDRPLGGQYF.

This rearrangement joins TRBV11-1 to TRBJ2-6, with D possibly called TRBD1 or TRBD2 (5 bases each). Trimming removed 7 bases at V and 2 bases at J, with 12 bases between. Germline CDR1 reads SGHAT; CDR2 reads FQDESV (reference sequence). This CDR3 contains 15 residues. For the CDR3, the DNA is TGTGCCAGCACCAACGAGGGGACTGGGGCCAACGTCCTGACTTTC. Translated, it gives CASTNEGTGANVLTF. Looking up the rest from reference TRBV11-1 and TRBJ2-6 gives the full variable domain: EAEVAQSPRYKITEKSQAVAFWCDPISGHATLYWYRQILGQGPELLVQFQDESVVDDSQLPKDRFSAERLKGVDSTLKIQPAELGDSAMYLCASTNEGTGANVLTFGAGSRLTVL.

The chain is built from TRBV6-5 and TRBJ2-7; maybe TRBD1 (5 bases). Germline CDR1 reads MNHEY; CDR2 reads SVGAGI. The CDR3 contains 15 residues. Between the trimmed V and J ends, which lost 4 bases and 3 bases, there was a span of 16 bases. CDR3 in amino acids: CASSSSGKTVYEQYF. The CDR3 DNA sequence: TGTGCCAGCAGTTCCTCAGGCAAGACAGTCTACGAGCAGTACTTC.

The chain is built from TRBV28 and TRBJ1-1; D remains ambiguous. Deletions cut 8 bases from V and 8 bases from J, with 12 bases between. The length of the CDR3 is 11 residues. Germline V lookup: CDR1 MDHEN, CDR2 SYDVKM. The CDR3 DNA is TGTGCCAGCGGGCCTCTTTGGGAAGCTTTCTTT. This gives the protein CASGPLWEAFF. The entire variable domain, with the rest obtained from reference TRBV28 and TRBJ1-1, is as follows: DVKVTQSSRYLVKRTGEKVFLECVQDMDHENMFWYRQDPGLGLRLIYFSYDVKMKEKGDIPEGYSVSREKKERFSLILESASTNQTSMYLCASGPLWEAFFGQGTRLTVV.

The chain has TRBV29-1 and TRBJ2-7, with D maybe TRBD2 (5 bases). With the DNA end fitting TRBJ2-5 better, the J assignment may be wrong. This CDR3 is built from 14 residues. Germline V gene data show CDR1 as SQVTM and CDR2 as ANQGSEA. CDR3 nucleotides: TGCAGCGTGCTGTCGAGGGCCTTAGAGGGGACCCAGTACTTC. Translation gives CSVLSRALEGTQYF.